This T cell receptor beta chain was recorded in a study of CD8 T cells in ankylosing spondylitis. J lost 5 bases, V lost 6 bases, and 15 bases had no gene match. Germline-derived CDR1 and CDR2 are SQVTM and ANQGSEA. This CDR3 contains 15 residues. TCRdb recomputed calls from the 5' RACE reads with MiXCR, one row per CDR3 protein. The table records 200,000 to 250,000 distinct CDR3 sequences, 7.3% of them present only once. This clonotype showed up many times. The antigen is undetermined. The study's findings and limits: A TCR beta motif made of eight highly homologous variants seemed typical of ankylosing spondylitis blood.

This receptor was taken from a male donor with ankylosing spondylitis. Material for sequencing was blood, either unsorted or a sorted T cell fraction (not recorded which). The chain joins TRBV29-1 to TRBJ2-5; 7 nucleotides match TRBD2. The CDR3 nucleotides are TGCAGCGTCGTCCCCGGACTAGGGGTTGGGGAGACCCAGTACTTC. Translated: CSVVPGLGVGETQYF.